These 3 T cell receptor beta chains share one sample of origin, sequenced in a study of T cell repertoires in cytomegalovirus infection. These receptors' antigens are unknown. TCRdb independently ran MiXCR on the reads; one entry per CDR3 protein. The profile shows some 800,000 distinct CDR3 sequences, approximately 30% of them singletons. Specimen: cultured CD8+ T cells from PBMCs, collected from culture after CMV antigen stimulation. The receptors stem from a human donor in good health (CMV status not recorded). Some clones in this sample may be carry-over from other donors' samples.

This sequence joins TRBV4-1 and TRBJ1-1; D is undetermined. Germline V gene data show CDR1 as MGHRA and CDR2 as YSYEKL. This CDR3 has 18 amino acids. The V and J ends lost 5 bases and 1 base respectively, with 23 bases between them. CDR3 DNA: TGCGCCAGCAGCTTCTTTCACTCGCCGGAACAACGGAACACTGAAGCTTTCTTT. Translating it yields CASSFFHSPEQRNTEAFF.

J is TRBJ1-1 and V is TRBV27; tentatively, D is TRBD1 (5 bases). The germline V gene has CDR1 MNHEY and CDR2 SMNVEV (reference sequence). With 6 bases removed from V and 0 bases from J, the gap between germline ends came to 14 bases. The CDR3 is 15 amino acids. CDR3: CASSQGPVMNTEAFF. The CDR3 nucleotides are TGTGCCAGCAGCCAGGGACCTGTCATGAACACTGAAGCTTTCTTT.

The chain recombines TRBV4-1 with TRBJ2-1, with 7 bases fitting TRBD1. The CDR3 is 18 amino acids. Germline-derived CDR1 and CDR2 are MGHRA and YSYEKL. V shed 0 bases and J 4 bases; nucleotides not matched to a gene: 12. CDR3 sequence: CASSQDIPGTALYNEQFF. In nucleotides, the CDR3 is TGCGCCAGCAGCCAAGATATTCCCGGGACAGCCCTATACAATGAGCAGTTCTTC.